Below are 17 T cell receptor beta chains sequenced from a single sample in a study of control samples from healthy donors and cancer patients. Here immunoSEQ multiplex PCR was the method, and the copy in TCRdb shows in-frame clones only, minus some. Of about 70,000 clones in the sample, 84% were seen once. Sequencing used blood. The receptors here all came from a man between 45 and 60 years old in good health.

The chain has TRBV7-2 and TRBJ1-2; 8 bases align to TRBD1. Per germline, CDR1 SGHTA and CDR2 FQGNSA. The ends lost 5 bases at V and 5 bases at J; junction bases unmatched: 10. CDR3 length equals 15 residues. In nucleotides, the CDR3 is TGTGCCAGCAGCAGAACCGGACAGGGCCGTTATGGCTACACCTTC. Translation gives CASSRTGQGRYGYTF.

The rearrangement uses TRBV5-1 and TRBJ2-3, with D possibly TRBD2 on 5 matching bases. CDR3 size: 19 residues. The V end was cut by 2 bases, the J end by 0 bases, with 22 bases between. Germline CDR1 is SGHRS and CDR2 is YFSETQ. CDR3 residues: CASSFTPRGGVASTDTQYF. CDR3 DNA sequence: TGCGCCAGCAGCTTCACCCCCCGGGGTGGCGTAGCTAGCACAGATACGCAGTATTTT.

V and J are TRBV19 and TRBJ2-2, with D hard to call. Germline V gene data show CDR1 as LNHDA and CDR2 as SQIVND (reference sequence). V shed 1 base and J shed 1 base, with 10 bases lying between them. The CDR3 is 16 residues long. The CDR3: CASSIVGAENTGELFF. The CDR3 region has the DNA TGTGCCAGTAGTATAGTGGGTGCCGAGAACACCGGGGAGCTGTTTTTT.

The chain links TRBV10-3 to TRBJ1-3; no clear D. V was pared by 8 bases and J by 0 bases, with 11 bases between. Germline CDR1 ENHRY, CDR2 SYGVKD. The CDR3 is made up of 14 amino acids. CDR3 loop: CAIGSQSSGNTIYF. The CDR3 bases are TGTGCCATCGGGAGCCAAAGCTCTGGAAACACCATATATTTT.

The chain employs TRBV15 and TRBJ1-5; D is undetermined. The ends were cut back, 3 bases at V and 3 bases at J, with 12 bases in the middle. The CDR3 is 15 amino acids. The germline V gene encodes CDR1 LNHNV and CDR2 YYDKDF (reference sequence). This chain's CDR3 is CATSRGGPYNQPQHF. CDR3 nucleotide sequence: TGTGCCACCAGCAGGGGAGGGCCCTACAATCAGCCCCAGCATTTT.

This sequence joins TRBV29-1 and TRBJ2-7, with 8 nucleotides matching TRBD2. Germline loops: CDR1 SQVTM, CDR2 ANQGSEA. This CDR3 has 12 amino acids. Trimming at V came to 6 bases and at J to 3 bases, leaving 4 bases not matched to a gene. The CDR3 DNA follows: TGCAGCGTGGGGGGGACTAGCTACGAGCAGTACTTC. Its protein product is CSVGGTSYEQYF.

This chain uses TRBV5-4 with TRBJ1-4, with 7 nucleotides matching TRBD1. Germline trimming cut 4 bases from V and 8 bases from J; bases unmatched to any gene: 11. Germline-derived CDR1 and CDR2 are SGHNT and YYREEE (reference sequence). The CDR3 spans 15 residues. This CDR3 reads CASSGDRVDEEKLFF. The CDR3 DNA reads TGTGCCAGCAGCGGAGACAGGGTCGACGAGGAAAAACTGTTTTTT.

The CDR3 DNA is TGCGCCAGCAGCCAAGATTCTAGTTCCCTGAGCTCCTACAATGAGCAGTTCTTC. Amino acids: CASSQDSSSLSSYNEQFF. This chain joins TRBV4-3 and TRBJ2-1; D call uncertain. The V gene's germline CDR1 is LGHNA and CDR2 YSLEER. Trimming stripped 0 bases from V and 0 bases from J, with 15 bases between. This CDR3 has 18 amino acids.

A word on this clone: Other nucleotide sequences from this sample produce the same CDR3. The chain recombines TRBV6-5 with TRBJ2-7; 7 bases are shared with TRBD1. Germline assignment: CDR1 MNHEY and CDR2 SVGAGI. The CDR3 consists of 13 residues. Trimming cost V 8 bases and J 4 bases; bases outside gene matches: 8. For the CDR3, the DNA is TGTGCCAGCGTTGACAGGGCTTGGTACGAGCAGTACTTC. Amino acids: CASVDRAWYEQYF.

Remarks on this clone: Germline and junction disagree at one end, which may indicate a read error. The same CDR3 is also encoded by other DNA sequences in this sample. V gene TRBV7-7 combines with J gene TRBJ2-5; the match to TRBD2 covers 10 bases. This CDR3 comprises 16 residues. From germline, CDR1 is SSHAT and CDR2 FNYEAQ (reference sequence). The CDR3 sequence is CASSLVKREGSETQYF. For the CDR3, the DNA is TGTGCTAGCAGCTTAGTTAAGCGGGAGGGCTCAGAGACCCAGTACTTC. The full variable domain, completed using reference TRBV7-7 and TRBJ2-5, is GAGVSQSPRYKVTKRGQDVTLRCDPISSHATLYWYQQALGQGPEFLTYFNYEAQPDKSGLPSDRFSAERPEGSISTLTIQRTEQRDSAMYRCASSLVKREGSETQYFGPGTRLLVL.

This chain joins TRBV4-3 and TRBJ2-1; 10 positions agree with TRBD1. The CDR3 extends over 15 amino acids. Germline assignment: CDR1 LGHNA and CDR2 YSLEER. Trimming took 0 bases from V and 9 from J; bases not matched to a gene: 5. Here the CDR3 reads CASSQDETGGTEQFF. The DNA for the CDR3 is TGCGCCAGCAGCCAAGATGAGACAGGGGGCACTGAGCAGTTCTTC.

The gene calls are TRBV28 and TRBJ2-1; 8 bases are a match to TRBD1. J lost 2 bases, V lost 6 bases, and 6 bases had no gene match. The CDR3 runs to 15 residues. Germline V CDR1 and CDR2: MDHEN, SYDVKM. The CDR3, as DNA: TGTGCCAGCAGGCTTTCAGGGGGCCCCTACAATGAGCAGTTCTTC. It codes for CASRLSGGPYNEQFF.

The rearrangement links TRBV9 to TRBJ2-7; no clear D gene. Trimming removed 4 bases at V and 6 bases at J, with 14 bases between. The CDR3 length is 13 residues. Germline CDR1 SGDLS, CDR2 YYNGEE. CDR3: CASSNDPTSEQYF. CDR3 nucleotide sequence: TGTGCCAGCAGCAATGATCCGACTTCCGAGCAGTACTTC.

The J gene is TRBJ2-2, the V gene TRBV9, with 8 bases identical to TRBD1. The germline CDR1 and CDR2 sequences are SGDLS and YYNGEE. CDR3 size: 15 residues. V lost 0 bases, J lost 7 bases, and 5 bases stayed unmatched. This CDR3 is CASSVDGQGFGELFF. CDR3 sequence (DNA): TGTGCCAGCAGCGTAGACGGACAGGGATTCGGGGAGCTGTTTTTT.

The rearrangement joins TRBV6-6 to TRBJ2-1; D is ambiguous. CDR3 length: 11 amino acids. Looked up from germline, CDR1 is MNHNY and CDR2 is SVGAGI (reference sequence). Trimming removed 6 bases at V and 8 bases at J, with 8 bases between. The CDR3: CASSPTDEQFF. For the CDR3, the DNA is TGTGCCAGCAGCCCTACCGATGAGCAGTTCTTC.

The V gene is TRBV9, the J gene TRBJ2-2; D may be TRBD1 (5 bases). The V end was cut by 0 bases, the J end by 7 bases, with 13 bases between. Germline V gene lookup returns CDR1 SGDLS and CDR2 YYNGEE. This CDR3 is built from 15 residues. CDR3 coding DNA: TGTGCCAGCAGCGTAGGAGCCAGGGTGGTCGGGGAGCTGTTTTTT. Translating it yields CASSVGARVVGELFF.

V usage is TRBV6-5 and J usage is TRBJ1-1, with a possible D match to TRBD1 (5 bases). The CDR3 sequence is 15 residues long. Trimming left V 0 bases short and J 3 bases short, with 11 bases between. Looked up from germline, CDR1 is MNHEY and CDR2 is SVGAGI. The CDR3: CASSYSIVGHTEAFF. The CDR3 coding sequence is TGTGCCAGCAGTTACTCGATTGTGGGGCACACTGAAGCTTTCTTT.